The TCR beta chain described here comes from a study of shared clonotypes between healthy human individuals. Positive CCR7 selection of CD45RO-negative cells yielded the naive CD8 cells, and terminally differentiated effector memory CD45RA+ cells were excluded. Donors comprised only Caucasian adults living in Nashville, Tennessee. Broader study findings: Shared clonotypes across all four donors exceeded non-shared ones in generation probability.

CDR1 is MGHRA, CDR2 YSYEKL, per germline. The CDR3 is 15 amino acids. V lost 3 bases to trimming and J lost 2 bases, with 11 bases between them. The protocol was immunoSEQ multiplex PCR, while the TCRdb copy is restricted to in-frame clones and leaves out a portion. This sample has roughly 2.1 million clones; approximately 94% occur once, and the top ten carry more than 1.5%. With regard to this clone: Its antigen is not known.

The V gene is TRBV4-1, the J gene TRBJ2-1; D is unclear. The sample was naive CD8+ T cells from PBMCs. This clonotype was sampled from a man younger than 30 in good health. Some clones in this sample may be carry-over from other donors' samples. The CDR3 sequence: CASSQIRTTYNEQFF. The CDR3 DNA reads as TGCGCCAGCAGCCAGATACGGACCACCTACAATGAGCAGTTCTTC.